A single sample is the source of the 18 T cell receptor beta chains below, sequenced in a study of T cells in Graves' hyperthyroidism and ophthalmopathy. Amplified TCR beta CDR3 regions came from RNA transcripts. The TCR CDR3 first-round RT-PCR relied on the HTBI primer set. MiXCR, applied by TCRdb to the multiplex PCR reads, yields one record per CDR3 protein. Of hundreds of thousands of distinct CDR3 sequences in the sample, about a sixth were seen once. Sequencing was done on a sample of blood. All receptors come from a woman between 40 and 50 years old with Graves' ophthalmopathy.

This clonotype was observed many times. This chain joins TRBV7-9 and TRBJ2-5; 7 bases align to TRBD2. The trim removed 2 bases at V and 0 bases at J, leaving 3 bases unmatched. The CDR3 runs to 15 residues. Germline V gene lookup returns CDR1 SEHNR and CDR2 FQNEAQ (reference sequence). In nucleotides, the CDR3 is TGTGCCAGCAGCTTACTAGCGGAGTACCAAGAGACCCAGTACTTC. The encoded protein is CASSLLAEYQETQYF. Complete variable domain (other parts from reference TRBV7-9 and TRBJ2-5): DTGVSQNPRHKITKRGQNVTFRCDPISEHNRLYWYRQTLGQGPEFLTYFQNEAQLEKSRLLSDRFSAERPKGSFSTLEIQRTEQGDSAMYLCASSLLAEYQETQYFGPGTRLLVL.

This clonotype was found a few times. This sequence joins TRBV5-1 and TRBJ2-1, with D possibly being TRBD2 (5 bases). Deletions cut 0 bases from V and 2 bases from J, with 9 bases between. The CDR3 loop spans 15 amino acids. The germline V gene encodes CDR1 SGHRS and CDR2 YFSETQ. DNA for the CDR3: TGCGCCAGCAGCTTGGCTCTAGCAACCTACAATGAGCAGTTCTTC. It specifies CASSLALATYNEQFF.

This clonotype was counted between two and nine times. Its ends do not fully match the called genes, so a read error is possible. The gene calls are TRBV2 and TRBJ1-5; the D gene is possibly TRBD1 (5 bases). There are 16 residues in the CDR3. Germline V gene lookup returns CDR1 SNHLY and CDR2 FYNNEI. CDR3 bases: TGTGCCAGCAGCTTCGCCGAGGGGCCGAACAGTCAGCCCCAGCGTTTT. This codes for CASSFAEGPNSQPQRF. Complete variable domain (other parts from reference TRBV2 and TRBJ1-5): EPEVTQTPSHQVTQMGQEVILRCVPISNHLYFYWYRQILGQKVEFLVSFYNNEISEKSEIFDDQFSVERPDGSNFTLKIRSTKLEDSAMYFCASSFAEGPNSQPQRFGDGTRLSIL.

This clonotype was counted many times. V is TRBV12-3 or TRBV12-4 and J is TRBJ2-7; unclear D gene. The CDR3 runs to 12 residues. V lost 3 bases to trimming and J lost 7 bases, with 10 bases between them. CDR3: CASSLPGSEQYF. The CDR3 nucleotides are TGTGCCAGCAGTTTGCCCGGTTCGGAGCAGTACTTC.

CDR3 in amino acids: CASTRGGQNNSPLHF. As DNA, the CDR3 is TGTGCCAGCACCCGAGGGGGACAGAATAATTCACCCCTCCACTTT. The chain recombines TRBV2 with TRBJ1-6, with 7 bases matching TRBD1. Germline V gene sequence: CDR1 SNHLY, CDR2 FYNNEI. The CDR3 totals 15 residues. The junction had 8 bases not matched to a gene; V was cut back by 7 bases and J by 5 bases.

This clonotype was detected many times. The chain employs TRBV18 and TRBJ1-5; D is undetermined. CDR3 length equals 15 residues. Germline CDR1 reads KGHSH; CDR2 reads LQKENI. Deletions cut 3 bases from V and 1 base from J, with 10 bases between. CDR3 DNA: TGTGCCAGCTCACCTGGGGTTTCGAGCAATCAGCCCCAGCATTTT. It is translated as CASSPGVSSNQPQHF. Full variable domain (missing parts from reference TRBV18 and TRBJ1-5): NAGVMQNPRHLVRRRGQEARLRCSPMKGHSHVYWYRQLPEEGLKFMVYLQKENIIDESGMPKERFSAEFPKEGPSILRIQQVVRGDSAAYFCASSPGVSSNQPQHFGDGTRLSIL.

The chain employs TRBV7-9 and TRBJ2-1, with 7 bases that match TRBD1. The better agreement between TRBJ2-7 and the DNA end casts doubt on the J call. Germline CDR1 is SEHNR and CDR2 is FQNEAQ (reference sequence). The CDR3 totals 13 residues. The DNA for the CDR3 is TGTGCCAGCAGCTTGGAACAGGGGAGTGAGCAGTACTTC. Its translation: CASSLEQGSEQYF.

This clonotype was counted a few times. J is TRBJ2-2 and V is TRBV7-3; D may correspond to TRBD1 or TRBD2 (5 bases each). In germline, CDR1 is SGHTA, CDR2 FQGTGA. The CDR3 is 22 amino acids. V lost 2 bases and J lost 5, with 33 bases in between. CDR3: CASSLVPLLTGTVGPYTGELFF. The CDR3 DNA reads TGTGCCAGCAGCTTAGTTCCCCTACTTACCGGGACGGTGGGGCCATATACCGGGGAGCTGTTTTTT.

This clonotype was seen only a few times. The V and J genes are TRBV6-1 and TRBJ1-4; 7 bases match TRBD1. V trimming: 10 bases; J trimming: 2 bases; junction bases outside the gene matches: 7. CDR3 size: 14 residues. Germline V gene lookup returns CDR1 MNHNS and CDR2 SASEGT. The CDR3, as DNA: TGTGCCACCCAAGAGGGGGCCACTAATGAAAAACTGTTTTTT. Translated, it gives CATQEGATNEKLFF.

The chain links TRBV29-1 to TRBJ1-4; D might be TRBD1 (6 bases). V lost 8 bases, J lost 7 bases, and 14 bases lay in between. The CDR3 loop spans 12 amino acids. Germline V lookup: CDR1 SQVTM, CDR2 ANQGSEA. This CDR3 is CSYRAGSEKLFF. CDR3 DNA sequence: TGCAGCTACAGGGCTGGGAGTGAAAAACTGTTTTTT.

V usage is TRBV5-1 and J usage is TRBJ2-1; TRBD2 aligns across 9 bases. V dropped 4 bases and J dropped 4; count of bases not matched to a gene: 9. The CDR3 totals 16 residues. Germline V lookup: CDR1 SGHRS, CDR2 YFSETQ. DNA of the CDR3: TGCGCCAGCAGCGTTTCTAGCGGGACCTTGTACAATGAGCAGTTCTTC. It translates to CASSVSSGTLYNEQFF.

Here the CDR3 reads CASSFPGDNQPQHF. The CDR3 nucleotides read TGTGCCAGCAGTTTCCCAGGGGACAATCAGCCCCAGCATTTT. The chain links TRBV28 to TRBJ1-5; perhaps TRBD1 as D (6 bases). Germline V gene lookup returns CDR1 MDHEN and CDR2 SYDVKM. The CDR3 is 14 residues long. V lost 3 bases to trimming and J lost 3 bases, with 9 bases between them.

This clonotype was seen at least ten times. This chain connects TRBV5-1 to TRBJ1-4; the D gene is possibly TRBD1 (5 bases). Deletions cut 0 bases from V and 8 bases from J, with 14 bases between. Germline-derived CDR1 and CDR2 are SGHRS and YFSETQ. The CDR3 totals 15 residues. CDR3: CASSLAPGSGEKLFF. DNA of the CDR3: TGCGCCAGCAGCTTGGCCCCAGGGAGTGGCGAAAAACTGTTTTTT.

As concerns this clonotype: An end of the junction does not agree with germline; a read error may underlie this. The chain couples TRBV6-5 to TRBJ1-2, with no clear D. Germline V gives CDR1 MNHEY, CDR2 SVGAGI. The CDR3 length is 15 residues. The CDR3 DNA follows: TGTGCCAGCAGTTACAGAACCCAAGGGCGGCCTGGCTCCACCTTC. Its protein is CASSYRTQGRPGSTF.

This clonotype was seen many times. The rearrangement links TRBV28 to TRBJ2-1; 8 bases fit TRBD2. This CDR3 spans 14 amino acids. J was trimmed by 9 bases and V by 2 bases; bases with no gene match: 6. The germline V gene encodes CDR1 MDHEN and CDR2 SYDVKM. The chain's CDR3 is CASSLAGGAGEQFF. The CDR3 DNA reads TGTGCCAGCAGTTTAGCCGGGGGGGCTGGTGAGCAGTTCTTC.

This rearrangement joins TRBV7-8 to TRBJ2-2, with D unresolved. The J call may be incorrect, as the DNA end agrees better with TRBJ2-1. The germline gives CDR1 SGHVS, CDR2 FQNEAQ. This CDR3 is 16 amino acids long. The chain's CDR3 is CASSLIRGANTGEQFF. The CDR3 region has the DNA TGTGCCAGCAGCCTAATTCGCGGCGCGAACACCGGGGAGCAGTTCTTC.

A few counts support this clonotype. The chain recombines TRBV4-1 with TRBJ1-2; no definite D call. This CDR3 comprises 13 residues. V was shortened by 1 base and J by 8 bases, with 11 bases between the two germline ends. Germline CDR1 and CDR2: MGHRA and YSYEKL. For the CDR3, the DNA is TGCGCCAGCAGCCAAGGCTGGCTGAAGGGCTACACCTTC. It translates to CASSQGWLKGYTF.

This clonotype was seen ten or more times. The chain links TRBV2 to TRBJ2-7; D may correspond to TRBD1 or TRBD2 (5 bases each). Germline V CDR1 and CDR2: SNHLY, FYNNEI. There are 15 residues in the CDR3. V was trimmed by 4 bases and J by 0 bases, leaving 13 bases between them. The CDR3 sequence is CASSGGYGSSYEQYF. The CDR3 DNA is TGTGCCAGCAGTGGGGGCTATGGGAGCTCCTACGAGCAGTACTTC. Full variable domain (outside the CDR3, taken from reference TRBV2 and TRBJ2-7): EPEVTQTPSHQVTQMGQEVILRCVPISNHLYFYWYRQILGQKVEFLVSFYNNEISEKSEIFDDQFSVERPDGSNFTLKIRSTKLEDSAMYFCASSGGYGSSYEQYFGPGTRLTVT.